The T cell receptor beta chain under discussion was sequenced for a study of blood T cell repertoires in COVID-19. Across the whole study: Sources were T cells, B-cell-depleted T cells, or PBMCs; the material itself was cDNA or gDNA.

TCRdb's copy holds only in-frame clones and misses some; the assay was immunoSEQ multiplex PCR. The sample lists about 210,000 clones; approximately 83% were seen once. V dropped 0 bases and J dropped 9 bases, with 15 bases sitting between them. Germline V gene sequence: CDR1 SGHDN, CDR2 FVKESK. The CDR3 runs 15 residues. The sample comprised peripheral blood. This TCR was recovered from a woman aged 40 to 55 with active or convalescent COVID-19. The chain recombines TRBV14 with TRBJ2-1, with D tentatively TRBD1 (6 bases). Written as DNA, the CDR3 is TGTGCCAGCAGCCAAGATTTAGACAGGTCGGGTGAGCAGTTCTTC. Amino acids: CASSQDLDRSGEQFF.